The 28 T cell receptor beta chains listed next were all sequenced from one sample in a study of T cells in Graves' hyperthyroidism and ophthalmopathy. TCR beta CDR3 regions were amplified from RNA transcripts. The HTBI primer set served for first-round RT-PCR of the TCR CDR3. TCRdb re-called the multiplex PCR reads through MiXCR, storing one row per CDR3 protein. The repertoire includes over 700,000 distinct CDR3 sequences, over 35% of them detected once, and over 8% sits in the top ten. Input material: blood. The origin of the receptors is a man between 18 and 35 years old with Graves' hyperthyroidism.

Notes on this clonotype: The conserved phenylalanine or tryptophan is not found at the CDR3 terminus, so this likely reflects a read error. J is TRBJ1-2 and V is TRBV20-1; 8 positions match TRBD1. The CDR3 sequence is 15 residues long. V lost 1 base to trimming and J lost 1 base; unmatched junction nucleotides: 5. Germline loops: CDR1 DFQATT, CDR2 SNEGSKA (reference sequence). The CDR3 spells CSARVTGDRNYGYTL. The CDR3 nucleotides are TGCAGTGCTAGAGTGACAGGGGACCGTAACTATGGCTACACCCTC.

The genes are TRBV9 and TRBJ2-7, with TRBD1 identical over 9 bases. In germline, CDR1 is SGDLS, CDR2 YYNGEE. V dropped 3 bases and J dropped 6; count of bases not matched to a gene: 10. There are 15 residues in the CDR3. The CDR3 region has the DNA TGTGCCAGCAGCGCCTTTCCGGGACAGGGAGCCGAGCAGTACTTC. Its protein is CASSAFPGQGAEQYF.

The rearrangement links TRBV6-5 to TRBJ2-2, with D possibly matching TRBD2 (5 bases). Germline CDR1 reads MNHEY; CDR2 reads SVGAGI. This CDR3 comprises 14 residues. V lost 7 bases and J lost 0, with 9 bases in between. CDR3: CASKGVANTGELFF. In DNA, the CDR3 is TGTGCCAGCAAGGGAGTCGCGAACACCGGGGAGCTGTTTTTT.

The V gene is TRBV15, the J gene TRBJ2-5; 11 positions agree with TRBD2. CDR3 length: 13 amino acids. The ends lost 6 bases at V and 5 bases at J; junction bases unmatched: 2. The germline CDR1 and CDR2 sequences are LNHNV and YYDKDF (reference sequence). The CDR3 region has the DNA TGTGCCACCAGTCGACTAGCGGGGGAGACCCAGTACTTC. Translated: CATSRLAGETQYF.

This clonotype was seen at least ten times. V and J are TRBV7-3 and TRBJ2-5; D is perhaps TRBD2 (7 bases). Germline CDR1 is SGHTA and CDR2 is FQGTGA. V was shortened by 5 bases and J by 2 bases, with 12 bases between the two germline ends. The CDR3 runs to 14 residues. The CDR3 DNA follows: TGTGCCAGCAGCCGAGGGGGGGGACAAGAGACCCAGTACTTC. It translates to CASSRGGGQETQYF.

This clonotype was seen many times. This rearrangement joins TRBV14 to TRBJ1-2; D possibly corresponds to TRBD1 (6 bases). The CDR3 totals 15 residues. V was cut by 0 bases and J by 0 bases, with 8 bases left in between. Germline CDR1 and CDR2: SGHDN and FVKESK. CDR3 coding DNA: TGTGCCAGCAGCCAAGACAGGGGCACTAACTATGGCTACACCTTC. Translating it yields CASSQDRGTNYGYTF.

This clonotype appeared many times. The rearrangement uses TRBV24-1 and TRBJ2-5, with 10 bases fitting TRBD2. The J segment lost 5 bases and the V segment lost 6 bases, leaving 8 bases of the junction unmatched. This CDR3 has 15 amino acids. Looked up from germline, CDR1 is KGHDR and CDR2 is SFDVKD. CDR3 loop: CATSTASGSGETQYF. The CDR3, as DNA: TGTGCCACCAGTACAGCTAGCGGGAGCGGCGAGACCCAGTACTTC.

The chain links TRBV6-5 to TRBJ2-7, with TRBD1 matching 7 bases. This CDR3 comprises 14 residues. V dropped 6 bases and J dropped 2; count of bases not matched to a gene: 7. Germline CDR1 reads MNHEY; CDR2 reads SVGAGI. The CDR3 reads CASRAGQVPYEQYF. CDR3 in DNA: TGTGCCAGCAGAGCTGGACAGGTACCCTACGAGCAGTACTTC.

This clonotype was observed a few times. The chain has TRBV19 and TRBJ1-5, with TRBD1 matching 7 bases. V was clipped by 11 bases and J by 0 bases; unmatched bases: 16. Germline values: CDR1 LNHDA, CDR2 SQIVND (reference sequence). The CDR3 is 17 residues long. CDR3 sequence: CAPRGDRLFYSNQPQHF. CDR3 nucleotide sequence: TGTGCCCCCAGGGGGGACAGATTATTTTATAGCAATCAGCCCCAGCATTTT. The full variable domain, its missing parts supplied by reference TRBV19 and TRBJ1-5, is DGGITQSPKYLFRKEGQNVTLSCEQNLNHDAMYWYRQDPGQGLRLIYYSQIVNDFQKGDIAEGYSVSREKKESFPLTVTSAQKNPTAFYLCAPRGDRLFYSNQPQHFGDGTRLSIL.

The table lists this clonotype with a few counts. This chain joins TRBV2 and TRBJ2-5; D unresolved. This CDR3 has 16 amino acids. Trimming stripped 4 bases from V and 3 bases from J, with 18 bases between. CDR1 SNHLY and CDR2 FYNNEI come from the germline V gene. CDR3: CASSVSSELFEETQYF. In DNA, the CDR3 is TGTGCCAGCAGTGTTTCGAGCGAATTATTCGAAGAGACCCAGTACTTC.

This chain uses TRBV12-3 or TRBV12-4 with TRBJ2-5; the match to TRBD1 covers 9 bases. The V gene end was trimmed by 6 bases and the J gene end by 6 bases; junction bases not matched to a gene: 8. The CDR3 extends over 14 amino acids. In DNA, the CDR3 is TGTGCCAGCAGCTTACAGGGACAGGGAAAGACCCAGTACTTC. Translation: CASSLQGQGKTQYF.

This clonotype was found a few times. The chain combines TRBV6-1 with TRBJ1-5; D unresolved. The CDR3 consists of 16 residues. Looked up from germline, CDR1 is MNHNS and CDR2 is SASEGT. Trimming took 0 bases from V and 1 from J, leaving 10 bases between them. The CDR3 reads CASSEAVGLSNQPQHF. The CDR3 DNA reads TGTGCCAGCAGTGAAGCAGTTGGGTTGAGCAATCAGCCCCAGCATTTT.

The CDR3 DNA follows: TGTGCCAGCACTCCACCTCCAGCGGGGGCCTACGAGCAGTACTTC. Encoded protein: CASTPPPAGAYEQYF. The chain carries TRBV6-1 and TRBJ2-7; 8 positions match TRBD2. The germline CDR1 and CDR2 sequences are MNHNS and SASEGT. CDR3 size: 15 residues. V lost 7 bases, J lost 2 bases, and 10 bases stayed unmatched.

This clonotype was seen ten or more times. This sequence joins TRBV20-1 and TRBJ2-7, with D hard to call. The CDR3 contains 11 residues. Looked up from germline, CDR1 is DFQATT and CDR2 is SNEGSKA (reference sequence). Trimming removed 5 bases at V and 4 bases at J, with 9 bases between. In DNA form, the CDR3 reads TGCAGTGCTGTAGTTATGTACGAGCAGTACTTC. Amino acid sequence: CSAVVMYEQYF.

The chain recombines TRBV15 with TRBJ1-5; D is possibly TRBD1 (5 bases). The germline V gene encodes CDR1 LNHNV and CDR2 YYDKDF (reference sequence). This CDR3 spans 14 amino acids. The V and J ends lost 3 bases and 7 bases respectively, with 13 bases between them. In DNA form, the CDR3 reads TGTGCCACCAGCAGCGAAGGGGCATGGCAGCCCCAGCATTTT. Translated, it gives CATSSEGAWQPQHF.

On this clonotype itself: A much larger clone differs by one base, so this may be a read error. The genes are TRBV2 and TRBJ1-5; 7 bases are shared with TRBD1. V trimming: 8 bases; J trimming: 5 bases; junction bases outside the gene matches: 6. This CDR3 region has 13 residues. Germline V gene sequence: CDR1 SNHLY, CDR2 FYNNEI. The CDR3 region is CASLRDSDQPQHF. CDR3 DNA sequence: TGTGCCAGCCTCCGGGACAGTGATCAGCCCCAGCATTTT.

Worth noting for this clonotype: This clone may be a read error of a much larger clone one base away. The gene calls are TRBV2 and TRBJ1-5; D call uncertain. This CDR3 is built from 14 residues. Germline V gene data show CDR1 as SNHLY and CDR2 as FYNNEI. CDR3 DNA sequence: TGTGCCAGCAGTGACGTCCATAGCAATCAGCCCCGGCATTTT. This sequence encodes CASSDVHSNQPRHF.

The V call is TRBV5-4, the J call TRBJ2-7, with D tentatively TRBD1 or TRBD2 (5 bases each). Trimming pared 0 bases from V and 5 bases from J, leaving 15 bases between. The V gene's germline CDR1 is SGHNT and CDR2 YYREEE (reference sequence). The CDR3 is 15 residues long. DNA for the CDR3: TGTGCCAGCAGCTTGGCGGGGCAGGGCTACCACGAGCAGTACTTC. Residues: CASSLAGQGYHEQYF.

The table lists this clonotype with a few counts. The gene calls are TRBV19 and TRBJ2-5; 7 bases are a match to TRBD2. This CDR3 has 14 amino acids. CDR1 LNHDA and CDR2 SQIVND come from the germline V gene (reference sequence). The J segment lost 2 bases and the V segment lost 3 bases, leaving 3 bases of the junction unmatched. CDR3 residues: CASSIREEQETQYF. The CDR3 DNA reads as TGTGCCAGTAGTATCCGGGAGGAGCAAGAGACCCAGTACTTC.

Many counts were recorded for this clonotype. CDR3 protein: CATSGLAYEQYF. The CDR3 nucleotides read TGTGCCACCTCGGGACTAGCCTACGAGCAGTACTTC. The genes are TRBV2 and TRBJ2-7, with 8 bases identical to TRBD2. Germline-derived CDR1 and CDR2 are SNHLY and FYNNEI. V shed 10 bases, J shed 2 bases, and the junction held 4 bases outside the gene matches. The CDR3 is 12 residues long.

V is TRBV6-5 and J is TRBJ2-7; D gene uncertain. In germline, CDR1 is MNHEY, CDR2 SVGAGI. The CDR3 has 14 residues. V lost 5 bases, J lost 2 bases, and 13 bases lay in between. CDR3 residues: CASSPPPRPYEQYF. The CDR3 bases are TGTGCCAGCAGTCCTCCCCCCCGTCCCTACGAGCAGTACTTC.

The table lists this clonotype with many counts. The rearrangement joins TRBV29-1 to TRBJ1-5, with TRBD1 identical over 9 bases. The germline CDR1 and CDR2 sequences are SQVTM and ANQGSEA. This CDR3 contains 13 residues. With V trimmed by 6 bases and J by 6 bases, 6 bases remained unmatched. In DNA form, the CDR3 reads TGCAGCGTGGGGACAGGGCGAGGTCAGCCCCAGCATTTT. Its protein product is CSVGTGRGQPQHF.

V and J are TRBV19 and TRBJ2-5; D gene unclear. The V and J ends lost 4 bases and 4 bases respectively, with 16 bases between them. Germline V lookup: CDR1 LNHDA, CDR2 SQIVND (reference sequence). CDR3 length: 15 residues. In nucleotides, the CDR3 is TGTGCCAGTAGTACCCGGACCCTCTCGCGAGAGACCCAGTACTTC. Translated: CASSTRTLSRETQYF.

The rearrangement uses TRBV2 and TRBJ1-2; D not resolved. Trimming removed 8 bases at V and 3 bases at J, with 13 bases between. CDR1 and CDR2 from the germline V gene are SNHLY and FYNNEI. CDR3 size: 13 residues. CDR3 in amino acids: CASSPVPDYGYTF. Here the CDR3 DNA reads TGTGCCAGCTCACCAGTACCAGACTATGGCTACACCTTC.

This clonotype came up many times. CDR3 sequence reads: CASSRGPPATNEKLFF. The DNA for the CDR3 is TGTGCCAGCAGCAGAGGGCCCCCAGCAACTAATGAAAAACTGTTTTTT. The chain couples TRBV7-2 to TRBJ1-4, with no clear D. The CDR3 runs to 16 residues. With 5 bases removed from V and 0 bases from J, the gap between germline ends came to 13 bases. Germline V CDR1 and CDR2: SGHTA, FQGNSA.

The rearrangement links TRBV14 to TRBJ1-2; no clear D gene. The CDR3 totals 15 residues. Trimming removed 2 bases at V and 6 bases at J, with 16 bases between. The germline V gene encodes CDR1 SGHDN and CDR2 FVKESK. The CDR3 nucleotides read TGTGCCAGCAGCCAAAGTGTTCTGGGAGGGAATGGCTACACCTTC. Residues: CASSQSVLGGNGYTF.

In this sample, this clonotype turned up once. This may be a read error, as it is one base from a much larger clone. The V and J genes are TRBV19 and TRBJ1-1; weak D call: TRBD1 (5 bases). From germline, CDR1 is LNHDA and CDR2 SQIVND (reference sequence). The CDR3 consists of 14 residues. The DNA of the CDR3 is TGTGTCAGTTGTTTTCAGGGACTCAACACTGAAGCTTTCTTT. Protein product: CVSCFQGLNTEAFF.

This clonotype has at least ten counts. The J gene is TRBJ2-5, the V gene TRBV7-9; D ambiguous. Trimming removed 3 bases from V and 1 base from J, with 9 bases in between. The CDR3 is 14 residues long. Germline V gene data show CDR1 as SEHNR and CDR2 as FQNEAQ (reference sequence). CDR3 amino acids: CASSLGSPQETQYF. Here the CDR3 DNA reads TGTGCCAGCAGCTTGGGCAGTCCCCAAGAGACCCAGTACTTC.